Listed here are 8 T cell receptor beta chains from one sample, sequenced in a study of shared clonotypes between healthy human individuals. Only in-frame clones appear in the TCRdb table, and some are missing; sequencing was by immunoSEQ multiplex PCR. This sample has around 1.9 million clones; over 85% occur once, and the top ten carry about 1.7%. Naive CD8 populations comprised CD45RO-negative cells positively selected for CCR7, excluding terminally differentiated effector memory CD45RA+ cells. Sample: naive CD8+ T cells from PBMCs. The receptors derive from a man aged 18 to 30 in good health. Some clones in this sample may be carry-over from other donors' samples.

There are a few counts of this clone. The chain uses TRBV13 and TRBJ2-3; no firm D call. Trimming pared 8 bases from V and 6 bases from J, leaving 12 bases between. The germline V gene encodes CDR1 PRHDT and CDR2 FYEKMQ (reference sequence). There are 12 residues in the CDR3. CDR3 sequence (DNA): TGTGCCAGCTCCTTTGGACGGGATACGCAGTATTTT. Encoded protein: CASSFGRDTQYF.

The rearrangement joins TRBV21-1 to TRBJ1-5. TRBV21-1 is a pseudogene. This CDR3 has 11 residues. CDR3 in amino acids: CASSRYQPQHF. The CDR3 region has the DNA TGTGCCAGCAGCAGATATCAGCCCCAGCATTTT.

The chain uses TRBV5-1 and TRBJ1-1, with D possibly matching TRBD1 (6 bases). The germline V gene has CDR1 SGHRS and CDR2 YFSETQ. V shed 0 bases and J shed 7 bases, with 13 bases lying between them. The length of the CDR3 is 14 residues. CDR3 sequence reads: CASSLEGGRREAFF. Here the CDR3 DNA reads TGCGCCAGCAGCTTGGAGGGGGGCCGGCGTGAAGCTTTCTTT.

J is TRBJ1-1 and V is TRBV27; no firm D call. CDR1 is MNHEY and CDR2 is SMNVEV in the germline V gene (reference sequence). Trimming took off 5 bases at V and 1 base at J, with 11 bases between the two ends. This CDR3 region has 14 residues. The CDR3 here is CASSGKTANTEAFF. The CDR3 DNA sequence: TGTGCCAGCAGTGGCAAAACAGCGAACACTGAAGCTTTCTTT.

With regard to this clone: The same CDR3 can be traced to other DNA sequences in this sample. The chain combines TRBV27 with TRBJ2-1; D is ambiguous. The length of the CDR3 is 13 residues. Trimming cost V 8 bases and J 1 base, with 9 bases left between them. Germline CDR1 reads MNHEY; CDR2 reads SMNVEV (reference sequence). The CDR3 region is CASAGESYNEQFF. The CDR3 bases are TGTGCCAGCGCCGGAGAGTCCTACAATGAGCAGTTCTTC.

Here the CDR3 DNA reads TGTGCCAGCAGTCCTCCTAGCCCCAATGAGCAGTTCTTC. Protein sequence: CASSPPSPNEQFF. The V and J genes are TRBV27 and TRBJ2-1; a possible D gene is TRBD2 (5 bases). Trimming stripped 5 bases from V and 6 bases from J, with 11 bases between. There are 13 residues in the CDR3. From germline, CDR1 is MNHEY and CDR2 SMNVEV (reference sequence).

J is TRBJ2-2 and V is TRBV9; weak D call: TRBD2 (5 bases). This CDR3 spans 15 amino acids. Trimming removed 3 bases at V and 3 bases at J, with 12 bases between. Germline lookup yields CDR1 SGDLS and CDR2 YYNGEE. The CDR3 DNA sequence: TGTGCCAGCAGCGGACGAGAGAGGGACACCGGGGAGCTGTTTTTT. Encoded protein: CASSGRERDTGELFF.

The rearrangement joins TRBV7-9 to TRBJ2-1; D might be TRBD2 (6 bases). In germline, CDR1 is SEHNR, CDR2 FQNEAQ (reference sequence). CDR3 size: 16 residues. V shed 5 bases and J shed 5 bases, with 19 bases lying between them. The CDR3 DNA reads TGTGCCAGCAGCGTAAGGGACGGGAGATTCCACAATGAGCAGTTCTTC. Protein: CASSVRDGRFHNEQFF.